A few counts support the clone carrying this T cell receptor (beta chain). Its specificity is unknown. Unsorted whole blood supplied the blood RNA, and germline DNA was isolated too. The patients lived with chronic HBV infection and had not yet received any treatment. The data originate from a study of tumor-infiltrating lymphocytes in primary liver carcinoma. Across the study: The patient population consisted of men and women between 30 and 69 years of age. Staging placed the tumors at T1-T3 N0M0, and they measured about 4.2 to 10 cm across.

General observations from the study: Less overlap was seen in tumor-adjacent and tumor-blood pairs than in tumor region pairs.

Making TCR beta cDNA involved around 540 ng total RNA and a constant-region primer. Each TCR beta library was derived from three nested multiplex PCR rounds that employed slightly modified ARM-PCR. Primers for the first two PCR rounds were TRBV1-TRBV30 forward primers and a C-beta reverse primer (roughly 9 cycles per round). TCRdb analysed the multiplex PCR reads with MiXCR anew, one entry per CDR3 protein. This sample has 310,000 or so distinct CDR3 sequences; approximately 54% occur once, and the top ten carry around 15%. Germline V gives CDR1 MDHEN, CDR2 SYDVKM. This CDR3 region has 12 residues. Trimming removed 6 bases from V and 8 bases from J, with 13 bases in between.

Sequenced input: peripheral blood. V usage is TRBV28 and J usage is TRBJ1-2; no reliable D call. This receptor was identified in a woman aged 25 to 39 with primary liver carcinoma and hepatitis B virus infection. The CDR3 DNA reads as TGTGCCAGCAGCCCAGACATGGGGGGCTACACCTTC. It translates to CASSPDMGGYTF.